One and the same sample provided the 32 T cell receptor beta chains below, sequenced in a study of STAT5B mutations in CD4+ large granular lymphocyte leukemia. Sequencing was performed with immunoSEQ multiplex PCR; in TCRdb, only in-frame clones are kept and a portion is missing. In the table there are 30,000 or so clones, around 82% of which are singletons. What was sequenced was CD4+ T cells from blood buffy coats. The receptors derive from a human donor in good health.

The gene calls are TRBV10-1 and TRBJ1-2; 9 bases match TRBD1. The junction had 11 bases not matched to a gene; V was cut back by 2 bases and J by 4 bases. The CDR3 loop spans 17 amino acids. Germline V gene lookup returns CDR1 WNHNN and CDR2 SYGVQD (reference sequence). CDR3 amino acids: CASSEPWLPDRGYGYTF. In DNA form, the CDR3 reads TGCGCCAGCAGTGAGCCGTGGCTCCCGGACAGGGGCTATGGCTACACCTTC.

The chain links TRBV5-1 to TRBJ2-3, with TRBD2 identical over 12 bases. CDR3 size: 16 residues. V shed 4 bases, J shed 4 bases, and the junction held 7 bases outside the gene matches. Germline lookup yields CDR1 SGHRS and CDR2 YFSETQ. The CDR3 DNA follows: TGCGCCAGCAGCCTAAGTTCTAGCGGGGGGGCAGATACGCAGTATTTT. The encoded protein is CASSLSSSGGADTQYF.

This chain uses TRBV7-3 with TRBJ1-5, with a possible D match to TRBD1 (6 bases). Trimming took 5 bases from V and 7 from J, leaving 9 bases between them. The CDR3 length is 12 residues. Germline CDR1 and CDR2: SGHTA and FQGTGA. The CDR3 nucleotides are TGTGCCAGCAGCATACAGGGACAGCCCCAGCATTTT. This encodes CASSIQGQPQHF.

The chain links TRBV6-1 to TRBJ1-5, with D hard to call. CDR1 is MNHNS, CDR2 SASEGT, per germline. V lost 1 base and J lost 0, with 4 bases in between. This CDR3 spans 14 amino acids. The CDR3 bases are TGTGCCAGCAGTGAAGGGTATAGCAATCAGCCCCAGCATTTT. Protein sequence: CASSEGYSNQPQHF.

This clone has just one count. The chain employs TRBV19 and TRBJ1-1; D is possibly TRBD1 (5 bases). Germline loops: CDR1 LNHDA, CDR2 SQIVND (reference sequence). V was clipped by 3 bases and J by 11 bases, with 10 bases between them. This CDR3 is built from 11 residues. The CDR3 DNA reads TGTGCCAGTAGTATGGGGGGTTACGCTTTCTTT. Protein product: CASSMGGYAFF.

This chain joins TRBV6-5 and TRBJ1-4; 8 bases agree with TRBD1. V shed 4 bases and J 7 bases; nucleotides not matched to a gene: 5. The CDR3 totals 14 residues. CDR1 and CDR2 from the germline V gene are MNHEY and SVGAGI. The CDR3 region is CASSFGQGSEKLFF. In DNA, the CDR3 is TGTGCCAGCAGTTTCGGACAGGGCAGTGAAAAACTGTTTTTT.

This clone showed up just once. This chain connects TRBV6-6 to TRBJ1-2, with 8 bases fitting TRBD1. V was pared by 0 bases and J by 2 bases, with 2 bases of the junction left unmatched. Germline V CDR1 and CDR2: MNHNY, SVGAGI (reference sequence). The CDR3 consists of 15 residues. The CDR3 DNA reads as TGTGCCAGCAGTTACTCGGACAGGGTAAACTATGGCTACACCTTC. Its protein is CASSYSDRVNYGYTF.

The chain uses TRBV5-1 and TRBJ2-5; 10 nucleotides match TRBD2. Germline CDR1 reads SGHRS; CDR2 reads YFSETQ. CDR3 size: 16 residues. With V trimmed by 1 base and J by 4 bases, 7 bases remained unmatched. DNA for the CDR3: TGCGCCAGCAGCTTGCGAGCGGGAGGGCGAGGAGAGACCCAGTACTTC. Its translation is CASSLRAGGRGETQYF.

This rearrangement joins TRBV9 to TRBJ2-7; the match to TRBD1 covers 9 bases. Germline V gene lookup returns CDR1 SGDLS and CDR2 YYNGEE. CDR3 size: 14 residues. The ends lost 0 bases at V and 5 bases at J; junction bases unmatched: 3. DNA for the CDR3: TGTGCCAGCAGCGTAGGGGACAGGGCTAACGAGCAGTACTTC. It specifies CASSVGDRANEQYF.

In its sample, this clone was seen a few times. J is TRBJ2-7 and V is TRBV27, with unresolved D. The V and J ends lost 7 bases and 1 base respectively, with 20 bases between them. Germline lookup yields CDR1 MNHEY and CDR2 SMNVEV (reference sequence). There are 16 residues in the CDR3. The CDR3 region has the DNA TGTGCCAGCAACCCGAGGTCCGGGTTGGGATCCTACGAGCAGTACTTC. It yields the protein CASNPRSGLGSYEQYF.

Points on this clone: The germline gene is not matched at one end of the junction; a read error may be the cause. The CDR3: CNVEDPDEQFF. In DNA form, the CDR3 reads TGCAACGTTGAAGATCCGGATGAGCAGTTCTTC. The chain uses TRBV29-1 and TRBJ2-1; unclear D gene. This CDR3 region has 11 residues. The V gene's germline CDR1 is SQVTM and CDR2 ANQGSEA.

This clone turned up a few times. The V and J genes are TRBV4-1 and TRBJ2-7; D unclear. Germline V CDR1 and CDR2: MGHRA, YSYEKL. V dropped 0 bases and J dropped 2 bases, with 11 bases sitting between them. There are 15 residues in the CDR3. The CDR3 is CASSQDLILTYEQYF. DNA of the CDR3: TGCGCCAGCAGCCAAGATCTAATCCTCACCTACGAGCAGTACTTC.

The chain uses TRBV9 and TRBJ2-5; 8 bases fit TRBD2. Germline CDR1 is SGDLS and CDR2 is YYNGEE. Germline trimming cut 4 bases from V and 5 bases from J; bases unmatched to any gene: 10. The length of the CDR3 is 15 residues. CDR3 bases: TGTGCCAGCAGCTCGCGGGGGGCGGAAGGGGAGACCCAGTACTTC. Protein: CASSSRGAEGETQYF. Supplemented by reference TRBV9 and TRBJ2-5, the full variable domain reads DSGVTQTPKHLITATGQRVTLRCSPRSGDLSVYWYQQSLDQGLQFLIQYYNGEERAKGNILERFSAQQFPDLHSELNLSSLELGDSALYFCASSSRGAEGETQYFGPGTRLLVL.

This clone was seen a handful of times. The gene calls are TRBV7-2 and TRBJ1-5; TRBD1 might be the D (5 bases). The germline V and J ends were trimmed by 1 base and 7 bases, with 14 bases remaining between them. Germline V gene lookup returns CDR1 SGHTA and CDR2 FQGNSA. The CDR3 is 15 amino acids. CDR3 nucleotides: TGTGCCAGCAGCTTAGGGTGGGGGGGAAGGCAGCCCCAGCATTTT. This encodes CASSLGWGGRQPQHF.

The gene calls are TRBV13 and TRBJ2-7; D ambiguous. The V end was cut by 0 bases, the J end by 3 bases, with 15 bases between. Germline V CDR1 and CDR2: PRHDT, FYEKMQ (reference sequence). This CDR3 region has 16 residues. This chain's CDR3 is CASSLGESLKGYEQYF. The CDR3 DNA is TGTGCCAGCAGCTTAGGAGAGAGTCTAAAGGGCTACGAGCAGTACTTC.

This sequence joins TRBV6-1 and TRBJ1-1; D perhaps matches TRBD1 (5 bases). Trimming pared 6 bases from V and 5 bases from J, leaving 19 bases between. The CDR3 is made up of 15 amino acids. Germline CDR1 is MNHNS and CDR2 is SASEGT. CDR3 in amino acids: CASSEPGRGSTEAFF. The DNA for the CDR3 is TGTGCCAGCAGCGAACCGGGACGAGGATCGACTGAAGCTTTCTTT.

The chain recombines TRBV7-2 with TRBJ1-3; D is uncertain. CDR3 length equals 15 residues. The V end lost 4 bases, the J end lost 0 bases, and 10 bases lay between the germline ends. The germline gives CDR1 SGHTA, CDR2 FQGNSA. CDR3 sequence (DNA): TGTGCCAGCAGCTACAGTGCCAACTCTGGAAACACCATATATTTT. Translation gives CASSYSANSGNTIYF.

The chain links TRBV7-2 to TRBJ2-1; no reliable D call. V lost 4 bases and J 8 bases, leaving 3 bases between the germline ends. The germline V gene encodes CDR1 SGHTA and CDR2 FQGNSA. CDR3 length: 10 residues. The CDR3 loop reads CASSWDEQFF. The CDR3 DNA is TGTGCCAGCAGCTGGGATGAGCAGTTCTTC.

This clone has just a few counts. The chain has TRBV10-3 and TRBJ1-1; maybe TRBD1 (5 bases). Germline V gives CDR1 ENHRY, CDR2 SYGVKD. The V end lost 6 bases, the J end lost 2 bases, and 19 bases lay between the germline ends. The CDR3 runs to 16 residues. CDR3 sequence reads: CAISPSGGRINTEAFF. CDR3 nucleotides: TGTGCCATCAGCCCTTCCGGGGGGAGGATCAACACTGAAGCTTTCTTT.

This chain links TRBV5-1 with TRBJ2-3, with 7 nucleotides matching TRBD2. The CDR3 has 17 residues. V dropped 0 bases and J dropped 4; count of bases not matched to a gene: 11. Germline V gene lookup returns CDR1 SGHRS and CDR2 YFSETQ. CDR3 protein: CASSLGGSGPVPDTQYF. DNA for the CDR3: TGCGCCAGCAGCTTGGGCGGGAGCGGGCCGGTCCCAGATACGCAGTATTTT.

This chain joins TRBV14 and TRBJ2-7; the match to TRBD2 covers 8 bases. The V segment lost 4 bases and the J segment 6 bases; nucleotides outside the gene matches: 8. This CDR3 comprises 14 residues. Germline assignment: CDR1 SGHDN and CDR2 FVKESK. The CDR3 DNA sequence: TGTGCCAGCAGCCGGGGACTAGGTGGTCGCGAGCAGTACTTC. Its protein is CASSRGLGGREQYF.

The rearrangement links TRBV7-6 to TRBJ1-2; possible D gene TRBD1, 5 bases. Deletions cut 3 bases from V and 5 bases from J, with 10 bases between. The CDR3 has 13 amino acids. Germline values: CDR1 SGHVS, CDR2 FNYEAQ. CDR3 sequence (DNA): TGTGCCAGCAGCTTGGCGCAGGGTTATGGCTACACCTTC. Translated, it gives CASSLAQGYGYTF.

CDR3 in DNA: TGTGCCAGCCTTGGGACTCACTCACGAGGCTACACCTTC. The encoded protein is CASLGTHSRGYTF. The chain employs TRBV19 and TRBJ1-2; tentatively, D is TRBD1 (5 bases). Germline values: CDR1 LNHDA, CDR2 SQIVND (reference sequence). CDR3 length equals 13 residues. Trimming removed 9 bases from V and 8 bases from J, with 19 bases in between. Combining the CDR3 with reference TRBV19 and TRBJ1-2 gives the whole variable domain DGGITQSPKYLFRKEGQNVTLSCEQNLNHDAMYWYRQDPGQGLRLIYYSQIVNDFQKGDIAEGYSVSREKKESFPLTVTSAQKNPTAFYLCASLGTHSRGYTFGSGTRLTVV.

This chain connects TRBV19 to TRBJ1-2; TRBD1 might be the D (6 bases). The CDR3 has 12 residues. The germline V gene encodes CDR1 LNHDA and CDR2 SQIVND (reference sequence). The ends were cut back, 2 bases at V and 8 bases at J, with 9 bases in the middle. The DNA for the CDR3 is TGTGCCAGTAGTATATCCACAGGGGGCTACACCTTC. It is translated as CASSISTGGYTF.

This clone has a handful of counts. The CDR3 DNA follows: TGTGCCAGCAGCCCCGGTGGAGCCGGCTACACCTTC. Its protein is CASSPGGAGYTF. The chain uses TRBV2 and TRBJ1-2; D unresolved. Trimming left V 6 bases short and J 8 bases short, with 13 bases between. Per the germline V gene, CDR1 is SNHLY and CDR2 is FYNNEI. The CDR3 loop spans 12 amino acids.

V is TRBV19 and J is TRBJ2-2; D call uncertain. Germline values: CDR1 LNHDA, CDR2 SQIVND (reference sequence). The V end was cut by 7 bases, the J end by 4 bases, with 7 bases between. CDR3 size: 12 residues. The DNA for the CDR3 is TGTGCCAGTACCATGAGCACCGGGGAGCTGTTTTTT. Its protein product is CASTMSTGELFF.

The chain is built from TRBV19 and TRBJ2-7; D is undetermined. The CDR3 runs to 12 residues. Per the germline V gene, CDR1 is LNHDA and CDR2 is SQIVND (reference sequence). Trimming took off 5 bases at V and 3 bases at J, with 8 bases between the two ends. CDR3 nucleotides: TGTGCCAGTAGTGGCGGCATCTACGAGCAGTACTTC. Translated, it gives CASSGGIYEQYF.

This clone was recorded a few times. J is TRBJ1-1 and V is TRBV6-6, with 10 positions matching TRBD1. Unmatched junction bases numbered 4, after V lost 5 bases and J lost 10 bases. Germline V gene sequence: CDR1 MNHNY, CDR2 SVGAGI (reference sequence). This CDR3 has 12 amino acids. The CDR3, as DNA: TGTGCCAGCAGTCCGGACAGGGGGGCAGCTTTCTTT. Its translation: CASSPDRGAAFF.

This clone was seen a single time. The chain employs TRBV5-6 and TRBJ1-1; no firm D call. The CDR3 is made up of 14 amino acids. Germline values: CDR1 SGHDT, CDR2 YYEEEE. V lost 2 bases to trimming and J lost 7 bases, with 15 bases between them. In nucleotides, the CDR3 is TGTGCCAGCAGCTTATCAGAGTGGGATTATGAAGCTTTCTTT. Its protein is CASSLSEWDYEAFF. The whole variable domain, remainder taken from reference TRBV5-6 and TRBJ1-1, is DAGVTQSPTHLIKTRGQQVTLRCSPKSGHDTVSWYQQALGQGPQFIFQYYEEEERQRGNFPDRFSGHQFPNYSSELNVNALLLGDSALYLCASSLSEWDYEAFFGQGTRLTVV.

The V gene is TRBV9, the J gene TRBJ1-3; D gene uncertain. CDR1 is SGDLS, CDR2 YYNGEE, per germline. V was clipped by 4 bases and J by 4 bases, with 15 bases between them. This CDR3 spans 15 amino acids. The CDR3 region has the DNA TGTGCCAGCAGCCCCCCCGACAAGAAAGGAAACACCATATATTTT. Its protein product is CASSPPDKKGNTIYF.

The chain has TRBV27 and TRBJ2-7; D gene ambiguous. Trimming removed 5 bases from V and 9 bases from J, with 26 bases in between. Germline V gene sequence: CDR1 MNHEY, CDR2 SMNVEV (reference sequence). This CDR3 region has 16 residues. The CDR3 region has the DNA TGTGCCAGCAGTCGTCCGGGTTCGCTAGGTAGGGTCGGGCAGTACTTC. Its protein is CASSRPGSLGRVGQYF.

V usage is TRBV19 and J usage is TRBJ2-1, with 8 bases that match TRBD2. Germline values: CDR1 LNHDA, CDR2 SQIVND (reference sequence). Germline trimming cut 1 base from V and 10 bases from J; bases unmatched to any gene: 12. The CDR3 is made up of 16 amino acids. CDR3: CASSIALVSGGREQFF. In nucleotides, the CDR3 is TGTGCCAGTAGTATAGCCCTTGTTTCGGGGGGGAGGGAGCAGTTCTTC.